The 18 T cell receptor beta chains below were found in one sample sequenced in a study of metastatic and nonmetastatic thyroid tumors. TCRdb re-clonotyped the PCR reads through MiXCR. Among around 26,000 clones listed, around 13% were seen once. Among the patients, none had received any treatment before thyroid surgery. Sequenced input: blood. These receptors came from a female donor with papillary thyroid cancer or a benign thyroid nodule (not recorded which). Some clones in this sample may be carry-over from other donors' samples.

This clone was seen many times. This rearrangement joins TRBV20-1 to TRBJ2-7; a possible D gene is TRBD2 (5 bases). Per the germline V gene, CDR1 is DFQATT and CDR2 is SNEGSKA (reference sequence). The V end lost 1 base, the J end lost 7 bases, and 8 bases lay between the germline ends. The CDR3 runs to 11 residues. The CDR3 DNA follows: TGCAGTGCTAGAGGCGGACTTGAGCAGTACTTC. It encodes CSARGGLEQYF.

The chain recombines TRBV30 with TRBJ2-7, with D possibly being TRBD2 (6 bases). Per the germline V gene, CDR1 is GTSNPN and CDR2 is SVGIG (reference sequence). The length of the CDR3 is 15 residues. V was trimmed by 2 bases and J by 1 base, leaving 15 bases between them. CDR3 coding DNA: TGTGCCTGGAGTAAACCGGGACTCATGTCCTACGAGCAGTACTTC. It yields the protein CAWSKPGLMSYEQYF. The entire variable domain, with the rest obtained from reference TRBV30 and TRBJ2-7, is as follows: SQTIHQWPATLVQPVGSPLSLECTVEGTSNPNLYWYRQAAGRGLQLLFYSVGIGQISSEVPQNLSASRPQDRQFILSSKKLLLSDSGFYLCAWSKPGLMSYEQYFGPGTRLTVT.

This clone qualifies as medium-sized. This chain uses TRBV6-6 with TRBJ2-7; 7 nucleotides agree with TRBD1. The germline gives CDR1 MNHNY, CDR2 SVGAGI (reference sequence). V gave up 2 bases and J gave up 2 bases; unmatched junction bases: 6. The CDR3 sequence is 15 residues long. CDR3 protein: CASSYDRDSTYEQYF. The CDR3 DNA follows: TGTGCCAGCAGTTACGACCGGGACAGCACCTACGAGCAGTACTTC.

This clone was detected many times. The sample contains more than one DNA sequence encoding this CDR3. The chain combines TRBV30 with TRBJ1-2; D is unclear. V lost 4 bases and J 4 bases, leaving 13 bases between the germline ends. The germline gives CDR1 GTSNPN, CDR2 SVGIG (reference sequence). The CDR3 length is 13 residues. Written as DNA, the CDR3 is TGTGCCTGGACCGGTCCGCCACTCTATGGCTACACCTTC. It yields the protein CAWTGPPLYGYTF.

This clone showed up just a few times. This may come from a read error, since a much larger clone is one base off. The chain recombines TRBV7-9 with TRBJ2-7; D is possibly TRBD2 (6 bases). The CDR3 runs 12 residues. CDR1 is SEHNR and CDR2 is FQNEAQ in the germline V gene (reference sequence). Trimming shortened V by 7 bases and J by 6 bases, and 13 bases separated the two germline ends. The CDR3 coding sequence is TGTGCCAGCATCATTCAGGAGGGCGAGCAGTACTTC. Its translation: CASIIQEGEQYF.

J is TRBJ1-2 and V is TRBV28; D gene ambiguous. The V gene lost 1 base and the J gene lost 2 bases, with 8 bases spanning the gap. This CDR3 contains 14 residues. In germline, CDR1 is MDHEN, CDR2 SYDVKM. CDR3 protein: CASSLLGKNYGYTF. DNA for the CDR3: TGTGCCAGCAGTTTATTAGGGAAGAACTATGGCTACACCTTC.

Ten or more counts support this clone. Other DNA sequences within the sample encode an identical CDR3. This chain joins TRBV20-1 and TRBJ2-1, with TRBD2 identical over 10 bases. Germline V gene data show CDR1 as DFQATT and CDR2 as SNEGSKA (reference sequence). The CDR3 is 14 amino acids. Trimming at V came to 1 base and at J to 3 bases, leaving 0 bases not matched to a gene. The CDR3 sequence: CSARASGSYNEQFF. CDR3 coding DNA: TGCAGTGCTAGAGCTAGCGGGAGCTACAATGAGCAGTTCTTC.

This clone was picked up many times. The V gene is TRBV24-1, the J gene TRBJ2-1; D unclear. Germline V gives CDR1 KGHDR, CDR2 SFDVKD. The CDR3 is 13 residues long. V was trimmed by 5 bases and J by 4 bases, leaving 8 bases between them. The DNA for the CDR3 is TGTGCCACCAGTGTCCAAGGATACAATGAGCAGTTCTTC. It specifies CATSVQGYNEQFF.

This clone was detected many times. The chain carries TRBV7-9 and TRBJ2-1; possibly TRBD2 for D (6 bases). The CDR3 totals 15 residues. V was shortened by 3 bases and J by 8 bases, with 17 bases between the two germline ends. CDR1 is SEHNR and CDR2 is FQNEAQ in the germline V gene (reference sequence). The CDR3 coding sequence is TGTGCCAGCAGCTTTGGGGGTGGGGGGAGCTATGAGCAGTTCTTC. It codes for CASSFGGGGSYEQFF.

The V call is TRBV11-2, the J call TRBJ2-6; no clear D gene. CDR3 size: 16 residues. V lost 0 bases, J lost 0 bases, and 6 bases lay in between. The germline V gene encodes CDR1 SGHAT and CDR2 FQNNGV. The CDR3 DNA sequence: TGTGCCAGCAGCTTAGACTCTCCCTCTGGGGCCAACGTCCTGACTTTC. Translation: CASSLDSPSGANVLTF.

This clone was found once. The missing conserved phenylalanine or tryptophan at the end of this CDR3 makes a read error likely. The chain joins TRBV5-1 to TRBJ2-7, with D hard to call. V was pared by 0 bases and J by 5 bases, with 15 bases between. The germline V gene encodes CDR1 SGHRS and CDR2 YFSETQ. This CDR3 is 15 amino acids long. Written as DNA, the CDR3 is TGCGCCAGCAGCTTGGAGTCCGCTACGGTGAACGAGCAGTACTTG. This sequence encodes CASSLESATVNEQYL.

In this sample, this clone turned up many times. The identical CDR3 is also encoded by other nucleotide sequences in the sample. This chain joins TRBV4-1 and TRBJ2-3, with 7 bases identical to TRBD1. Trimming took 3 bases from V and 3 from J; bases not matched to a gene: 9. The V gene's germline CDR1 is MGHRA and CDR2 YSYEKL. The CDR3 covers 16 residues. The CDR3 loop reads CASSHVQTGTTDTQYF. The CDR3 coding sequence is TGCGCCAGCAGCCATGTTCAGACAGGGACAACAGATACGCAGTATTTT.

This clone was seen at least ten times. The rearrangement uses TRBV18 and TRBJ2-5; D uncertain. This CDR3 is built from 15 residues. V was cut by 1 base and J by 5 bases, with 14 bases left in between. Germline V gene data show CDR1 as KGHSH and CDR2 as LQKENI. CDR3 residues: CASSPQDDLLETQYF. Written as DNA, the CDR3 is TGTGCCAGCTCACCACAGGACGACCTTCTTGAGACCCAGTACTTC. The whole variable domain, filled in from reference TRBV18 and TRBJ2-5, reads NAGVMQNPRHLVRRRGQEARLRCSPMKGHSHVYWYRQLPEEGLKFMVYLQKENIIDESGMPKERFSAEFPKEGPSILRIQQVVRGDSAAYFCASSPQDDLLETQYFGPGTRLLVL.

CDR3 residues: CSASSQGGNSPLHF. CDR3 sequence (DNA): TGCAGTGCTAGCAGCCAGGGGGGTAATTCACCCCTCCACTTT. This chain connects TRBV20-1 to TRBJ1-6; 7 nucleotides align to TRBD1. This CDR3 is 14 amino acids long. Germline values: CDR1 DFQATT, CDR2 SNEGSKA (reference sequence). V shed 3 bases and J 6 bases; nucleotides not matched to a gene: 5.

This clone was seen repeatedly, ten times or more. Additional DNA sequences in this sample encode the identical CDR3. As DNA, the CDR3 is TGCAGTGCTAGAGAGCCGGTACTAGCGGGAGGAACAAATGAGCAGTTCTTC. It specifies CSAREPVLAGGTNEQFF. V and J are TRBV20-1 and TRBJ2-1, with 12 bases that match TRBD2. The germline gives CDR1 DFQATT, CDR2 SNEGSKA (reference sequence). This CDR3 spans 17 amino acids. The ends lost 0 bases at V and 7 bases at J; junction bases unmatched: 10.

This clone was detected ten times or more. The genes are TRBV20-1 and TRBJ2-5, with TRBD2 matching over 10 bases. The CDR3 is 13 residues long. With V trimmed by 0 bases and J by 5 bases, 0 bases remained unmatched. The V gene's germline CDR1 is DFQATT and CDR2 SNEGSKA (reference sequence). CDR3 nucleotide sequence: TGCAGTGCTAGAGATAGCGGGAGGGAGACCCAGTACTTC. It encodes CSARDSGRETQYF.

The sample holds many counts of this clone. The V gene is TRBV6-1, the J gene TRBJ2-1; D gene unclear. Germline V gene data show CDR1 as MNHNS and CDR2 as SASEGT. Trimming stripped 6 bases from V and 4 bases from J, with 13 bases between. The CDR3 is made up of 14 amino acids. The CDR3 sequence is CASSETNPYNEQFF. DNA for the CDR3: TGTGCCAGCAGCGAGACAAATCCTTACAATGAGCAGTTCTTC.

Ten or more counts support this clone. The V and J genes are TRBV18 and TRBJ1-1; no clear D gene. This CDR3 is built from 15 residues. Trimming took off 3 bases at V and 6 bases at J, with 17 bases between the two ends. Per the germline V gene, CDR1 is KGHSH and CDR2 is LQKENI. The CDR3 sequence is CASSPYTTSQAEAFF. CDR3 nucleotides: TGTGCCAGCTCACCCTATACGACGTCTCAGGCTGAAGCTTTCTTT.